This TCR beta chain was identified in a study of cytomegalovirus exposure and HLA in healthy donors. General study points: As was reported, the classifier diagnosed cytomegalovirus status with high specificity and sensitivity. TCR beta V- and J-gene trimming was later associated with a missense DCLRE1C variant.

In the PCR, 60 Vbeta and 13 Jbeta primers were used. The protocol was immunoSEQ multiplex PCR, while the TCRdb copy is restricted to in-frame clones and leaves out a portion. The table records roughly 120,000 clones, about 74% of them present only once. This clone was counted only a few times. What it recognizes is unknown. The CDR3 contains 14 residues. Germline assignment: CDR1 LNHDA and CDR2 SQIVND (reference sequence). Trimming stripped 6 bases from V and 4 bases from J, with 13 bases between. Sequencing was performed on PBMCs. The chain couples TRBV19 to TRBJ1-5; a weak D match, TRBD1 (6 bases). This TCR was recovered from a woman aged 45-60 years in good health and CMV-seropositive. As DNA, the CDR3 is TGTGCCAGTAGCAAGGGGGGGTTGAATCAGCCCCAGCATTTT. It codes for CASSKGGLNQPQHF.